This T cell receptor (beta chain) appears in the sequencing data of a study of tumour-infiltrating T cells in Burkitt lymphoma. Assay used: immunoSEQ multiplex PCR; TCRdb lists only in-frame clones, some missing. The data show 5,500 to 7,000 clones, 10% seen once. V gave up 1 base and J gave up 8 bases, with 6 bases separating them. In germline, CDR1 is SGHVS, CDR2 FNYEAQ. The CDR3 is made up of 13 amino acids. This TCR came from a human donor with diffuse large B-cell lymphoma. Sequenced sample: tumor tissue. V gene TRBV7-6 combines with J gene TRBJ1-6; a possible D gene is TRBD1 (5 bases). CDR3 nucleotide sequence: TGTGCCAGCAGCTTAGAACAGGATTCACCCCTCCACTTT. Translated: CASSLEQDSPLHF.